The 17 T cell receptor beta chains presented below share a single source sample, sequenced in a study of T-cell reconstitution after alpha-beta-depleted transplantation in children. Unique molecular identifiers were incorporated when the TCRbeta library was constructed. TCRdb reprocessed the PCR reads with MiXCR, giving one entry per CDR3 protein. Of more than 120,000 distinct CDR3 sequences in the sample, around 10% were seen once. This specimen consisted of PBMCs, mostly from graft donor cells, obtained 180 days after TCRalphabeta/CD19-depleted stem cell transplant. These receptors were obtained from a female patient aged 2 to 10 who had a stem cell transplant for congenital amegakaryocytic thrombocytopenia, so the T cells may come from the graft donor.

This clonotype has ten or more counts. The chain uses TRBV5-1 and TRBJ1-5; D not resolved. The germline V gene encodes CDR1 SGHRS and CDR2 YFSETQ. Trimming left V 4 bases short and J 1 base short, with 12 bases between. The CDR3 has 15 amino acids. CDR3 protein: CASSPWGRSNQPQHF. The CDR3 DNA follows: TGCGCCAGCAGCCCTTGGGGAAGGAGCAATCAGCCCCAGCATTTT.

This clonotype showed up many times. This chain connects TRBV28 to TRBJ2-7; 9 bases are a match to TRBD1. Germline V CDR1 and CDR2: MDHEN, SYDVKM. CDR3 length: 17 amino acids. After removal of 1 base from V and 4 bases from J, the junction contained 11 bases not matched to a gene. The CDR3 reads CASSLLGQGKGVYEQYF. Here the CDR3 DNA reads TGTGCCAGCAGTTTATTGGGACAGGGTAAAGGGGTATACGAGCAGTACTTC.

This clonotype was counted at least ten times. At one end, the junction sequence differs from germline, possibly due to a read error. The rearrangement joins TRBV4-3 to TRBJ2-7; no firm D call. CDR3 length: 10 residues. Germline CDR1 LGHNA, CDR2 YSLEER. This CDR3 reads CASSQGPKIF. In DNA form, the CDR3 reads TGCGCCAGCAGCCAAGGCCCCAAGATTTTC.

This clonotype was seen at least ten times. This rearrangement joins TRBV6-5 to TRBJ2-1; D might be TRBD1 or TRBD2, each matching 6 bases. The CDR3 has 14 residues. CDR1 is MNHEY and CDR2 is SVGAGI in the germline V gene. Between the trimmed V and J ends, which lost 0 bases and 10 bases, there was a span of 13 bases. CDR3 residues: CASSYSTGGREQFF. Written as DNA, the CDR3 is TGTGCCAGCAGTTACTCGACAGGAGGGCGGGAGCAGTTCTTC.

Many counts were recorded for this clonotype. The chain is built from TRBV9 and TRBJ1-4; D remains ambiguous. V lost 4 bases, J lost 5 bases, and 9 bases lay in between. CDR3 length: 13 residues. Germline CDR1 and CDR2: SGDLS and YYNGEE. The CDR3 sequence is CASSLTGNEKLFF. DNA for the CDR3: TGTGCCAGCAGCCTAACTGGGAATGAAAAACTGTTTTTT.

In its sample, this clonotype was seen many times. The chain joins TRBV6-5 to TRBJ1-2; D not resolved. V dropped 2 bases and J dropped 4 bases, with 11 bases sitting between them. Per germline, CDR1 MNHEY and CDR2 SVGAGI. The CDR3 sequence is 14 residues long. The CDR3 protein is CASSYRAGSYGYTF. DNA of the CDR3: TGTGCCAGCAGTTACAGGGCGGGTTCCTATGGCTACACCTTC.

This clonotype has a count of ten or more. V and J are TRBV13 and TRBJ1-2; 9 positions match TRBD1. The CDR3 spans 15 residues. Germline trimming cut 5 bases from V and 4 bases from J; bases unmatched to any gene: 8. Germline CDR1 and CDR2: PRHDT and FYEKMQ (reference sequence). CDR3 amino acids: CASSPGQGIGYGYTF. In DNA, the CDR3 is TGTGCCAGCAGCCCGGGACAGGGAATAGGCTATGGCTACACCTTC.

This clonotype was seen at least ten times. The chain joins TRBV13 to TRBJ2-2, with TRBD1 as a possible D gene (7 bases). CDR1 is PRHDT and CDR2 is FYEKMQ in the germline V gene (reference sequence). This CDR3 has 14 amino acids. Trimming cost V 7 bases and J 0 bases, with 9 bases left between them. The CDR3 sequence is CASTRGANTGELFF. The CDR3 DNA sequence: TGTGCCAGCACCAGGGGGGCGAACACCGGGGAGCTGTTTTTT.

J is TRBJ1-2 and V is TRBV11-1; a weak D match, TRBD1 (5 bases). Germline CDR1 is SGHAT and CDR2 is FQDESV (reference sequence). Trimming pared 6 bases from V and 7 bases from J, leaving 30 bases between. This CDR3 comprises 18 residues. The CDR3 region has the DNA TGTGCCAGCAGTCACAGACCCCCTGCGGGTGCAGGGTTCGCTGGCTACACCTTC. Translation: CASSHRPPAGAGFAGYTF.

This clonotype was seen only a few times. V gene TRBV12-3 or TRBV12-4 combines with J gene TRBJ2-1; 11 bases map to TRBD2. CDR3 length equals 16 residues. J lost 8 bases, V lost 5 bases, and 11 bases had no gene match. The CDR3 protein is CASSPALLAGVDEQFF. CDR3 bases: TGTGCCAGCAGTCCCGCGCTACTAGCGGGAGTCGATGAGCAGTTCTTC.

This clonotype was picked up many times. The V and J genes are TRBV7-9 and TRBJ2-5, with D hard to call. Trimming removed 1 base at V and 5 bases at J, with 8 bases between. The V gene's germline CDR1 is SEHNR and CDR2 FQNEAQ (reference sequence). The CDR3 is 13 amino acids. The CDR3 loop is CASSLVEVETQYF. Here the CDR3 DNA reads TGTGCCAGCAGCTTAGTCGAGGTGGAGACCCAGTACTTC.

The gene calls are TRBV7-8 and TRBJ2-5, with D perhaps TRBD2 (6 bases). Looked up from germline, CDR1 is SGHVS and CDR2 is FQNEAQ. This CDR3 contains 12 residues. V gave up 3 bases and J gave up 4 bases, with 6 bases separating them. Written as DNA, the CDR3 is TGTGCCAGCAGCTTTAGCGGAGAGACCCAGTACTTC. The encoded protein is CASSFSGETQYF.

The chain uses TRBV20-1 and TRBJ1-2; D is ambiguous. Germline-derived CDR1 and CDR2 are DFQATT and SNEGSKA (reference sequence). V lost 0 bases to trimming and J lost 3 bases, with 8 bases between them. The CDR3 has 13 amino acids. In DNA form, the CDR3 reads TGCAGTGCTAGAGATCGCTGGGACTATGGCTACACCTTC. Protein sequence: CSARDRWDYGYTF.

The chain uses TRBV6-1 and TRBJ1-4, with TRBD1 identical over 7 bases. With 4 bases clipped from V and 7 bases from J, the junction kept 6 bases outside the gene matches. Germline V gives CDR1 MNHNS, CDR2 SASEGT. CDR3 length: 14 residues. The CDR3 DNA follows: TGTGCCAGCAGTGCGACAGGGCTGGGTGAAAAACTGTTTTTT. Protein product: CASSATGLGEKLFF.

This clonotype was seen more than once but under ten times. The CDR3 nucleotides are TGTGCCTGGAGTGTACGGCTAGCGGTGAGCTCCTACAATGAGCAGTTCTTC. Translated: CAWSVRLAVSSYNEQFF. V and J are TRBV30 and TRBJ2-1; 7 bases map to TRBD2. Unmatched junction bases numbered 8, after V lost 0 bases and J lost 0 bases. Germline V gene data show CDR1 as GTSNPN and CDR2 as SVGIG (reference sequence). This CDR3 has 17 residues. Combining the CDR3 with reference TRBV30 and TRBJ2-1 gives the whole variable domain SQTIHQWPATLVQPVGSPLSLECTVEGTSNPNLYWYRQAAGRGLQLLFYSVGIGQISSEVPQNLSASRPQDRQFILSSKKLLLSDSGFYLCAWSVRLAVSSYNEQFFGPGTRLTVL.

As to this clonotype: A read error may be the cause here, since a much bigger clone is one base away. V usage is TRBV30 and J usage is TRBJ1-3; D gene unclear. The CDR3 totals 12 residues. Germline V gene sequence: CDR1 GTSNPN, CDR2 SVGIG (reference sequence). Deletions cut 5 bases from V and 4 bases from J, with 9 bases between. CDR3 loop: CAWGLQGNTIYF. Written as DNA, the CDR3 is TGTGCCTGGGGTCTGCAGGGAAACACCATATATTTT.

The table lists this clonotype with many counts. The chain combines TRBV28 with TRBJ1-5; 8 nucleotides line up with TRBD1. The germline gives CDR1 MDHEN, CDR2 SYDVKM. Trimming took 6 bases from V and 9 from J; bases not matched to a gene: 10. The CDR3 loop spans 14 amino acids. For the CDR3, the DNA is TGTGCCAGCAGATACAGGGGGGAAAAGCGGCCCCAGCATTTT. It is translated as CASRYRGEKRPQHF.